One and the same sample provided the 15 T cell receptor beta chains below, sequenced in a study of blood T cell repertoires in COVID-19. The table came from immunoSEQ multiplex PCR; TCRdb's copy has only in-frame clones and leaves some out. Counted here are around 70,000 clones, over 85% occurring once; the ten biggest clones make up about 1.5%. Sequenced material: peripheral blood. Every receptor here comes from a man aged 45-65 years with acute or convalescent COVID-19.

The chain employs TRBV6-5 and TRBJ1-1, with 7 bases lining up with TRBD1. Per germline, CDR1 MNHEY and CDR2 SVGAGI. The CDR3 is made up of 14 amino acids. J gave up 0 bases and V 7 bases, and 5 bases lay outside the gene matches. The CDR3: CASKRQGLNTEAFF. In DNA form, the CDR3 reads TGTGCCAGCAAACGACAGGGTCTGAACACTGAAGCTTTCTTT.

CDR3 region: CASSQVVGWWNEQFF. The CDR3 DNA reads as TGTGCCAGCAGCCAAGTGGTCGGGTGGTGGAATGAGCAGTTCTTC. J is TRBJ2-1 and V is TRBV3-1 (or the pseudogene TRBV3-2); D is uncertain. Between the trimmed V and J ends, which lost 1 base and 7 bases, there was a span of 14 bases. The CDR3 contains 15 residues. The germline V gene has CDR1 LGHDT and CDR2 YNNKEL (reference sequence).

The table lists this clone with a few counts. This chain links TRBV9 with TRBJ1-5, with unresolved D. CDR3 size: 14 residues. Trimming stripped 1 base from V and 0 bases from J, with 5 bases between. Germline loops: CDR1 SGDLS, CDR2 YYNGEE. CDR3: CASSVSSSNQPQHF. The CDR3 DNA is TGTGCCAGCAGCGTATCTAGTAGCAATCAGCCCCAGCATTTT.

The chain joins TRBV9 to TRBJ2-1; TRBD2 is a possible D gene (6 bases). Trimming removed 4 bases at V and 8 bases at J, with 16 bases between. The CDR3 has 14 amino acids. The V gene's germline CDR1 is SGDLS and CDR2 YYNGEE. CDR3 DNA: TGTGCCAGCAGCCCTTCAGGGTGGGGGGATGAGCAGTTCTTC. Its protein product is CASSPSGWGDEQFF.

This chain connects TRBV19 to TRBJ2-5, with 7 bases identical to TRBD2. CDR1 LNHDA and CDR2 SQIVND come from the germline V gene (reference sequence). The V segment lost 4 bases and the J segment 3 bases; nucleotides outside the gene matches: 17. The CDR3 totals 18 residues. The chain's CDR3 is CASSRLLIRGTNKETQYF. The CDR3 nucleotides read TGTGCCAGTAGTAGATTACTTATCCGCGGGACTAACAAAGAGACCCAGTACTTC.

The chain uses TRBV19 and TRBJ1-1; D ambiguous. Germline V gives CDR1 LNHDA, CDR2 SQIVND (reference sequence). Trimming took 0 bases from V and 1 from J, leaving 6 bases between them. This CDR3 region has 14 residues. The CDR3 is CASSIDPSNTEAFF. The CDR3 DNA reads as TGTGCCAGTAGTATAGACCCATCGAACACTGAAGCTTTCTTT.

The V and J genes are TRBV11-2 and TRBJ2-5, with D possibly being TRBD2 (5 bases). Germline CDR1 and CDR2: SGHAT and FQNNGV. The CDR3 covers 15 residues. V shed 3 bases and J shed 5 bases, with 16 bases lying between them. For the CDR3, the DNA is TGTGCCAGCAGCTTTCGAAACCCAGGCGGGGAGACCCAGTACTTC. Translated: CASSFRNPGGETQYF. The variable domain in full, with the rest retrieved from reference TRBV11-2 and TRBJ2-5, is EAGVAQSPRYKIIEKRQSVAFWCNPISGHATLYWYQQILGQGPKLLIQFQNNGVVDDSQLPKDRFSAERLKGVDSTLKIQPAKLEDSAVYLCASSFRNPGGETQYFGPGTRLLVL.

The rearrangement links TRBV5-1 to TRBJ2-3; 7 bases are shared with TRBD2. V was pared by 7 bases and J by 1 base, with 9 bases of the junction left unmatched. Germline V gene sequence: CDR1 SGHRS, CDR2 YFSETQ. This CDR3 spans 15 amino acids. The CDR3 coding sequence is TGCGCCAGCGCCCTTCTAGCGGTGGGCACAGATACGCAGTATTTT. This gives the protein CASALLAVGTDTQYF.

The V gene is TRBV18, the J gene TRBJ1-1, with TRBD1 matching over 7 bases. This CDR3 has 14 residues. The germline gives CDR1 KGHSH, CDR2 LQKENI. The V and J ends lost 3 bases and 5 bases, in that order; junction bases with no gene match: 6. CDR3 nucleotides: TGTGCCAGCTCACCCCCAGGGGGTCGGACTGAAGCTTTCTTT. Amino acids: CASSPPGGRTEAFF.

The CDR3: CASSPAGTVVEQYF. DNA for the CDR3: TGTGCCAGCAGTCCTGCCGGGACAGTAGTCGAGCAGTACTTC. The V gene is TRBV27, the J gene TRBJ2-7; 7 positions match TRBD1. The CDR3 loop spans 14 amino acids. CDR1 and CDR2 (germline): MNHEY, SMNVEV (reference sequence). Trimming at V came to 5 bases and at J to 6 bases, leaving 10 bases not matched to a gene.

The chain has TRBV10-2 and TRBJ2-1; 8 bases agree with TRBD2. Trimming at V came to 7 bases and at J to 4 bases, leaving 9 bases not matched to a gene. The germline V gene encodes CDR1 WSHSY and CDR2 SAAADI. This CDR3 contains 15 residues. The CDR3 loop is CASKGVAGPYNEQFF. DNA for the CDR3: TGCGCCAGCAAGGGGGTAGCGGGACCTTACAATGAGCAGTTCTTC.

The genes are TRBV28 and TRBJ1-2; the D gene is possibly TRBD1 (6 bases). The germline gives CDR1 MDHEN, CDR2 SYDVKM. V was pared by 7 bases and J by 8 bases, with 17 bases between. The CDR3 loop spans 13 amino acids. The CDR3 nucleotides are TGTGCCAGCACCCTGGACAGTCGACGAGGCTACACCTTC. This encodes CASTLDSRRGYTF.

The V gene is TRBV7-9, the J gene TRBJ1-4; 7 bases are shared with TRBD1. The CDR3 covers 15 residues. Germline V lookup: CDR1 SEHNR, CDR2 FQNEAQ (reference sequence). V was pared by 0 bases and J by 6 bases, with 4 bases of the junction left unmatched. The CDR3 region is CASSLATGAYEKLFF. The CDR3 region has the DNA TGTGCCAGCAGCTTAGCCACAGGGGCCTATGAAAAACTGTTTTTT.

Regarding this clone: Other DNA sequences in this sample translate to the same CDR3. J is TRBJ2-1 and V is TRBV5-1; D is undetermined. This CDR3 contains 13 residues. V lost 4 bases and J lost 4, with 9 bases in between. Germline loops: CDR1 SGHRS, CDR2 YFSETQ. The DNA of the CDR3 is TGCGCCAGCAGCCCCGACTCTTACAATGAGCAGTTCTTC. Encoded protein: CASSPDSYNEQFF.

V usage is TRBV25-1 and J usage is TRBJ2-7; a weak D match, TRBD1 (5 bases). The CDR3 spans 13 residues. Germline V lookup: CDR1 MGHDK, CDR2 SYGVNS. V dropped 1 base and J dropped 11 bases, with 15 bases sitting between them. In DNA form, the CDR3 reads TGTGCCAGCAGTGAATCCGGGCCAGGGTGGGAGTACTTC. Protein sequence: CASSESGPGWEYF.